A single TCR beta chain is shown here with its context. The data originate from a study of T cells after yellow fever vaccination. Study background: Preparation of the low-cell-number fractions used SMART-Seq v4 Ultra Low Input.

The CDR3 loop spans 13 amino acids. Germline V CDR1 and CDR2: LGHDT, YNNKEL (reference sequence). V was cut by 3 bases and J by 7 bases, with 10 bases left in between. They built TCR cDNA with 5'RACE template switching, a step that put in a universal primer site and UMIs. From the 5' RACE reads, TCRdb called clonotypes with MiXCR, one entry per CDR3 protein. The table shows under 250,000 distinct CDR3 sequences, with roughly 3% occurring only once. The V and J genes are TRBV3-1 and TRBJ1-5; D unclear. The input for sequencing was CD4+ T cells sorted from PBMCs, taken 10 days after the yellow fever booster vaccination. The source is a man younger than 30 who received the YFV17D yellow fever vaccine. This CDR3 reads CASSHDDVQPQHF. For the CDR3, the DNA is TGTGCCAGCAGCCATGATGACGTCCAGCCCCAGCATTTT.